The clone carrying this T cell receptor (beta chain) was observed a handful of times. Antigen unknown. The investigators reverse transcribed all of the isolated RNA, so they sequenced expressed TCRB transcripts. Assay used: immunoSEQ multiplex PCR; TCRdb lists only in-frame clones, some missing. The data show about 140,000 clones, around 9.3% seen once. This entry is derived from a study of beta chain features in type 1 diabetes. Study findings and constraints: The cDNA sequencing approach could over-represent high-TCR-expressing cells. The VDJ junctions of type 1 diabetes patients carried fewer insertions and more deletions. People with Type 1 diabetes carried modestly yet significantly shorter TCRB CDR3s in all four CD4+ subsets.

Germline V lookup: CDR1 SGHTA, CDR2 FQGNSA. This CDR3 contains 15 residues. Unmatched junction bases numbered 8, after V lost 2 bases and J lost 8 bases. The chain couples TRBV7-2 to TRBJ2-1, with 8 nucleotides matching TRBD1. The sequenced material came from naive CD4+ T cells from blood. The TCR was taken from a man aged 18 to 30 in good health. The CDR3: CASSLLRQGADEQFF. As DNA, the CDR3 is TGTGCCAGCAGCTTACTGCGGCAGGGGGCCGATGAGCAGTTCTTC.